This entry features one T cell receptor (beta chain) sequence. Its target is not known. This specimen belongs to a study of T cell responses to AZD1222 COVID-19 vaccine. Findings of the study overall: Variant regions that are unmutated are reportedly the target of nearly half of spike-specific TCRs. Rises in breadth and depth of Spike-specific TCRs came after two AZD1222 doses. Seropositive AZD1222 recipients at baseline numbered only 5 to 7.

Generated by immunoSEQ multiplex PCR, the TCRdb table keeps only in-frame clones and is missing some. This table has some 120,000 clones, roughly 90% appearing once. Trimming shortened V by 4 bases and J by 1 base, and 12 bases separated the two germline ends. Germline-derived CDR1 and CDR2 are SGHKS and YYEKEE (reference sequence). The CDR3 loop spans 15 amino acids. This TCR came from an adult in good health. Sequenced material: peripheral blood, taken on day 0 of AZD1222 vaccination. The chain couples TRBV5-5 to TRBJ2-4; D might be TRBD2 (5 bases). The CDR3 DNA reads TGTGCCAGCAGCCAACAGACTATCGCCAAAAACATTCAGTACTTC. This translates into CASSQQTIAKNIQYF.